This T cell receptor (beta chain) is drawn from a study of identical twins. Points from the study as a whole: Fewer insertions were carried by abundant cord blood beta clonotypes, but none was seen in memory repertoires.

About this clonotype itself: What it binds is not known.

MiXCR was run by TCRdb on the 5' RACE reads, yielding one entry per CDR3 protein. The sample consists of about 340,000 distinct CDR3 sequences, around 9.7% of them appearing once. This clonotype originated in a woman in her forties or fifties in good health. The sequencing input was naive T cells sorted from blood.

CDR3 nucleotide sequence: TGTGCCAGCAGCTTGGGACAGGGGGCTAGCACAGATACGCAGTATTTT. It is translated as CASSLGQGASTDTQYF. The chain carries TRBV5-6 and TRBJ2-3, with 10 positions matching TRBD1. Per the germline V gene, CDR1 is SGHDT and CDR2 is YYEEEE. The CDR3 sequence is 16 residues long. The V and J ends lost 0 bases and 0 bases, in that order; junction bases with no gene match: 1.